This T cell receptor beta chain came from a study of cytomegalovirus exposure and HLA in healthy donors. General study findings and limits: V- and J-gene trimming of TCR beta was linked (in a later analysis) to a missense DCLRE1C variant. Fewer N-insertions than the approximately 680-donor mean were reportedly shown by an Asian-associated ancestry cluster in a later analysis.

From germline, CDR1 is MDHEN and CDR2 SYDVKM. Trimming pared 2 bases from V and 5 bases from J, leaving 12 bases between. CDR3 length: 14 residues. PCR used 60 Vbeta primers and 13 Jbeta primers. Only in-frame clones appear in the TCRdb table, and some are missing; sequencing was by immunoSEQ multiplex PCR. The data contain 100,000 or so clones, 65% to 80% of them seen just once; the ten biggest clones take up 3.1%. As concerns this clone: What it recognizes is unknown.

Sequences were obtained from PBMCs. The receptor's source is a middle-aged woman in good health and CMV-seronegative. The V call is TRBV28, the J call TRBJ2-5, with D tentatively TRBD2 (6 bases). As DNA, the CDR3 is TGTGCCAGCAGTTTACGACTAGTTATCGAGACCCAGTACTTC. This translates into CASSLRLVIETQYF. Supplemented by reference TRBV28 and TRBJ2-5, the full variable domain reads DVKVTQSSRYLVKRTGEKVFLECVQDMDHENMFWYRQDPGLGLRLIYFSYDVKMKEKGDIPEGYSVSREKKERFSLILESASTNQTSMYLCASSLRLVIETQYFGPGTRLLVL.